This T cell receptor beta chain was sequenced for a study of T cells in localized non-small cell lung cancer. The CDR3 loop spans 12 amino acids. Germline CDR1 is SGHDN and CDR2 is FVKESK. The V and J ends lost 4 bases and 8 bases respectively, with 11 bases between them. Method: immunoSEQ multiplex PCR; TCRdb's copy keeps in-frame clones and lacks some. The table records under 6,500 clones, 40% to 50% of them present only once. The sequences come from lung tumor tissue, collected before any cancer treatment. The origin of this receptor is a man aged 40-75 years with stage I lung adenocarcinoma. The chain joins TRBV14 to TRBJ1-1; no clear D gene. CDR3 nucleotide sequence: TGTGCCAGCAGCCTTCGCAGCAGGGAAGCTTTCTTT. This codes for CASSLRSREAFF.